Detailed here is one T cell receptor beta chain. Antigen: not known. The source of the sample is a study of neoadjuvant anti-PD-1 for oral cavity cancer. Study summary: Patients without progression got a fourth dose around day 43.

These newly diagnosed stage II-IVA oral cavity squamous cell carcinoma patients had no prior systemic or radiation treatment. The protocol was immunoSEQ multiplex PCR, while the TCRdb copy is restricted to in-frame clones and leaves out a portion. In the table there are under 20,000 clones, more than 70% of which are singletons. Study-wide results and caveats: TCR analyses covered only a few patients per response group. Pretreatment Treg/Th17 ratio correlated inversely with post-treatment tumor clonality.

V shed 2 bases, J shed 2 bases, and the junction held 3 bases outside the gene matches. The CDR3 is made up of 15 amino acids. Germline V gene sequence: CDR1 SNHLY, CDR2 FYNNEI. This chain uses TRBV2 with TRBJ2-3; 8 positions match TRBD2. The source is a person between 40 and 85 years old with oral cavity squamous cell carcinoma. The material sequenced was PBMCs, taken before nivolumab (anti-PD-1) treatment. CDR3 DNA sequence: TGTGCCAGCAGTGAACTAGCGGGCATCACAGATACGCAGTATTTT. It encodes CASSELAGITDTQYF.